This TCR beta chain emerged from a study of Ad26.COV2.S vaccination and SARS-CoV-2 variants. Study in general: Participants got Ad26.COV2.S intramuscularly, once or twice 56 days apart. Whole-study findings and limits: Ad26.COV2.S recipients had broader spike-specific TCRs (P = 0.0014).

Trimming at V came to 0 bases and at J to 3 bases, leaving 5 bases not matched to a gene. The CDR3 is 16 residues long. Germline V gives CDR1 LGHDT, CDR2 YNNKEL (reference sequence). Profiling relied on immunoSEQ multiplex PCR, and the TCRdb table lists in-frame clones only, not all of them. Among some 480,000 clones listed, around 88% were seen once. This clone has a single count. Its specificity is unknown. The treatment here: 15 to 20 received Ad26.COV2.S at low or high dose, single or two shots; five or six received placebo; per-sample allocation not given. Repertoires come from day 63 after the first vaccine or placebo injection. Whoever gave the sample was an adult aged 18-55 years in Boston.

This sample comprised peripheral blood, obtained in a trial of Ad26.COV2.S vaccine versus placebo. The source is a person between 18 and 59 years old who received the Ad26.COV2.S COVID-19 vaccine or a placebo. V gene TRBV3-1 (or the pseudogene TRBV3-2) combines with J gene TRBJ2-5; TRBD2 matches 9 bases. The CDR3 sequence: CASSQDLSSGEETQYF. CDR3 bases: TGTGCCAGCAGCCAAGATCTGTCTAGCGGGGAAGAGACCCAGTACTTC.